These 21 T cell receptor beta chains were all obtained from the same sample, sequenced in a study of blood T cell repertoires in COVID-19. Libraries were prepared by immunoSEQ multiplex PCR; TCRdb keeps only in-frame clonotypes and omits some of them. The sample lists about 130,000 clones; around four fifths were seen once. The source material was PBMCs or T cells enriched from blood (not recorded which). Receptors originate from a man aged 25 to 40 who had recovered from COVID-19.

This clone was recorded only once. V and J are TRBV19 and TRBJ1-1; 8 nucleotides align to TRBD1. J was trimmed by 7 bases and V by 8 bases; bases with no gene match: 12. This CDR3 is built from 14 residues. Germline V CDR1 and CDR2: LNHDA, SQIVND (reference sequence). This CDR3 is CASRPLGTGIEAFF. In nucleotides, the CDR3 is TGTGCCAGTCGACCTTTAGGGACAGGAATTGAAGCTTTCTTT. Full variable domain (rest looked up from reference TRBV19 and TRBJ1-1): DGGITQSPKYLFRKEGQNVTLSCEQNLNHDAMYWYRQDPGQGLRLIYYSQIVNDFQKGDIAEGYSVSREKKESFPLTVTSAQKNPTAFYLCASRPLGTGIEAFFGQGTRLTVV.

This sequence joins TRBV9 and TRBJ1-6, with D perhaps matching TRBD1 (6 bases). The CDR3 totals 14 residues. The V gene's germline CDR1 is SGDLS and CDR2 YYNGEE. V was pared by 0 bases and J by 5 bases, with 6 bases between. The CDR3 protein is CASSVDRDNSPLHF. The CDR3 DNA is TGTGCCAGCAGCGTAGACAGGGATAATTCACCCCTCCACTTT. Based on the CDR3 plus reference TRBV9 and TRBJ1-6, the full variable domain is DSGVTQTPKHLITATGQRVTLRCSPRSGDLSVYWYQQSLDQGLQFLIQYYNGEERAKGNILERFSAQQFPDLHSELNLSSLELGDSALYFCASSVDRDNSPLHFGNGTRLTVT.

This clone appeared a single time. The gene calls are TRBV10-3 and TRBJ1-1, with 7 bases lining up with TRBD1. This CDR3 has 15 amino acids. J gave up 5 bases and V 4 bases, and 10 bases lay outside the gene matches. Germline assignment: CDR1 ENHRY and CDR2 SYGVKD. The chain's CDR3 is CAISVGDSPETEAFF. Written as DNA, the CDR3 is TGTGCCATCAGTGTGGGGGACAGCCCAGAGACTGAAGCTTTCTTT.

This rearrangement joins TRBV4-2 to TRBJ1-2, with D possibly being TRBD1 (6 bases). The CDR3 spans 18 residues. The V end lost 0 bases, the J end lost 8 bases, and 25 bases lay between the germline ends. CDR1 and CDR2 (germline): LGHNA, YNFKEQ. CDR3 sequence reads: CASSQDRGNGIQSGGYTF. CDR3 bases: TGTGCCAGCAGCCAAGATAGGGGGAACGGGATCCAATCAGGAGGCTACACCTTC.

Here the CDR3 DNA reads TGTGCCAGTAGTATAGAGGCCAGACTCTCTGGGGCCAACGTCCTGACTTTC. Amino acids: CASSIEARLSGANVLTF. V usage is TRBV19 and J usage is TRBJ2-6; D ambiguous. Germline CDR1 is LNHDA and CDR2 is SQIVND (reference sequence). This CDR3 comprises 17 residues. The V and J ends lost 0 bases and 0 bases respectively, with 9 bases between them.

V gene TRBV9 combines with J gene TRBJ2-1, with D tentatively TRBD2 (6 bases). Germline V lookup: CDR1 SGDLS, CDR2 YYNGEE. The CDR3 has 17 amino acids. V lost 0 bases and J lost 8, with 21 bases in between. The CDR3, as DNA: TGTGCCAGCAGCGTAGGTCCGGGGTGGGGGAGGCGGGATGAGCAGTTCTTC. Protein product: CASSVGPGWGRRDEQFF.

The chain links TRBV6-4 to TRBJ1-2; D unresolved. This CDR3 is 16 amino acids long. Looked up from germline, CDR1 is MRHNA and CDR2 is SNTAGT. With 2 bases removed from V and 4 bases from J, the gap between germline ends came to 17 bases. CDR3 sequence reads: CASSDSSYEGSYGYTF. The CDR3 DNA reads as TGTGCCAGCAGTGACAGTTCTTACGAGGGCAGCTATGGCTACACCTTC.

The chain couples TRBV27 to TRBJ1-1; D remains ambiguous. V was shortened by 5 bases and J by 1 base, with 14 bases between the two germline ends. The germline V gene encodes CDR1 MNHEY and CDR2 SMNVEV (reference sequence). The CDR3 contains 15 residues. CDR3 sequence reads: CASSLWAGANTEAFF. The CDR3 DNA follows: TGTGCCAGCAGTCTATGGGCGGGCGCGAACACTGAAGCTTTCTTT.

This rearrangement joins TRBV19 to TRBJ2-3, with a possible D match to TRBD2 (6 bases). Germline values: CDR1 LNHDA, CDR2 SQIVND (reference sequence). The V gene lost 6 bases and the J gene lost 1 base, with 8 bases spanning the gap. This CDR3 comprises 13 residues. In DNA form, the CDR3 reads TGTGCCAGTAGCCCGGGGGGCACAGATACGCAGTATTTT. This translates into CASSPGGTDTQYF.

The chain employs TRBV3-1 (or the pseudogene TRBV3-2) and TRBJ2-7; the D gene is possibly TRBD1 (5 bases). This CDR3 has 13 amino acids. Per the germline V gene, CDR1 is LGHDT and CDR2 is YNNKEL (reference sequence). Trimming shortened V by 4 bases and J by 9 bases, and 16 bases separated the two germline ends. The CDR3 spells CASSPDKGSRQYV. CDR3 in DNA: TGTGCCAGCAGCCCGGACAAGGGGTCTAGGCAGTACGTC.

The V call is TRBV2, the J call TRBJ1-5; no definite D call. With 3 bases removed from V and 0 bases from J, the gap between germline ends came to 6 bases. The CDR3 totals 14 residues. Germline CDR1 is SNHLY and CDR2 is FYNNEI. CDR3: CASSEGLSNQPQHF. CDR3 nucleotide sequence: TGTGCCAGCAGTGAGGGCCTTAGCAATCAGCCCCAGCATTTT.

This rearrangement joins TRBV10-2 to TRBJ2-7; D not certain. Germline loops: CDR1 WSHSY, CDR2 SAAADI. The ends were cut back, 2 bases at V and 2 bases at J, with 4 bases in the middle. The CDR3 is made up of 12 amino acids. This chain's CDR3 is CASSETAYEQYV. The CDR3 coding sequence is TGCGCCAGCAGTGAGACAGCCTACGAGCAGTACGTC.

The chain couples TRBV9 to TRBJ1-1, with D possibly matching TRBD1 (5 bases). Germline CDR1 is SGDLS and CDR2 is YYNGEE. V was pared by 0 bases and J by 3 bases, with 9 bases between. The CDR3 runs 14 residues. CDR3 amino acids: CASSVDRGYTEAFF. CDR3 in DNA: TGTGCCAGCAGCGTAGACCGGGGGTACACTGAAGCTTTCTTT.

The chain links TRBV29-1 to TRBJ2-7, with TRBD1 matching over 8 bases. From germline, CDR1 is SQVTM and CDR2 ANQGSEA. V gave up 4 bases and J gave up 3 bases; unmatched junction bases: 5. This CDR3 region has 13 residues. For the CDR3, the DNA is TGCAGCGTTGTGGGACAGGAAGGCTACGAGCAGTACTTC. Its translation is CSVVGQEGYEQYF.

The CDR3 DNA is TGTGCCAGCAGCTGGGACAACGACTATGGCTACACCTTC. Protein sequence: CASSWDNDYGYTF. This chain connects TRBV7-9 to TRBJ1-2, with a possible D match to TRBD1 (6 bases). This CDR3 is built from 13 residues. Germline-derived CDR1 and CDR2 are SEHNR and FQNEAQ (reference sequence). V was shortened by 4 bases and J by 3 bases, with 9 bases between the two germline ends.

The chain links TRBV7-8 to TRBJ2-2, with TRBD1 identical over 7 bases. Germline CDR1 SGHVS, CDR2 FQNEAQ. CDR3 length: 15 amino acids. V shed 6 bases, J shed 1 base, and the junction held 5 bases outside the gene matches. This chain's CDR3 is CASRMRQGNTGELFF. The CDR3 DNA is TGTGCCAGCAGAATGCGACAGGGGAACACCGGGGAGCTGTTTTTT.

This clone turned up a few times. The J gene is TRBJ1-4, the V gene TRBV27, with D uncertain. Germline V lookup: CDR1 MNHEY, CDR2 SMNVEV (reference sequence). The CDR3 has 13 residues. V shed 2 bases and J shed 7 bases, with 8 bases lying between them. The CDR3 protein is CASSLRTPEKLFF. CDR3 nucleotide sequence: TGTGCCAGCAGTTTAAGAACACCTGAAAAACTGTTTTTT.

V gene TRBV5-4 combines with J gene TRBJ1-1; 7 nucleotides match TRBD1. Trimming at V came to 4 bases and at J to 1 base, leaving 4 bases not matched to a gene. CDR3 length: 14 residues. Germline assignment: CDR1 SGHNT and CDR2 YYREEE (reference sequence). The CDR3 spells CASSVQGWNTEAFF. CDR3 bases: TGTGCCAGCAGCGTACAGGGGTGGAACACTGAAGCTTTCTTT. The variable domain in full, with the rest retrieved from reference TRBV5-4 and TRBJ1-1, is ETGVTQSPTHLIKTRGQQVTLRCSSQSGHNTVSWYQQALGQGPQFIFQYYREEENGRGNFPPRFSGLQFPNYSSELNVNALELDDSALYLCASSVQGWNTEAFFGQGTRLTVV.

The rearrangement links TRBV6-1 to TRBJ1-5; 7 nucleotides line up with TRBD1. Unmatched junction bases numbered 10, after V lost 3 bases and J lost 5 bases. Germline-derived CDR1 and CDR2 are MNHNS and SASEGT. CDR3 length equals 16 residues. For the CDR3, the DNA is TGTGCCAGCAGTGAGACTCACAGGGGAAGGCATCAGCCCCAGCATTTT. This gives the protein CASSETHRGRHQPQHF.

The genes are TRBV10-1 and TRBJ1-6; D not resolved. CDR1 and CDR2 from the germline V gene are WNHNN and SYGVQD (reference sequence). The length of the CDR3 is 14 residues. V was shortened by 3 bases and J by 7 bases, with 10 bases between the two germline ends. CDR3 residues: CASSENPGNSPLHF. Here the CDR3 DNA reads TGCGCCAGCAGTGAAAACCCGGGGAATTCACCCCTCCACTTT.

The chain carries TRBV19 and TRBJ1-4; the match to TRBD1 covers 9 bases. The CDR3 consists of 14 residues. Trimming took 3 bases from V and 10 from J; bases not matched to a gene: 6. Per germline, CDR1 LNHDA and CDR2 SQIVND (reference sequence). CDR3 in DNA: TGTGCCAGTAGTATCACAGGGGGCGGCGGAAAACTGTTTTTT. It is translated as CASSITGGGGKLFF. Supplemented by reference TRBV19 and TRBJ1-4, the full variable domain reads DGGITQSPKYLFRKEGQNVTLSCEQNLNHDAMYWYRQDPGQGLRLIYYSQIVNDFQKGDIAEGYSVSREKKESFPLTVTSAQKNPTAFYLCASSITGGGGKLFFGSGTQLSVL.